Following are 22 T cell receptor beta chains from one sample sequenced in a study of blood T cell repertoires in COVID-19 (TCRdb year 2020). Library preparation used the immunoSEQ multiplex PCR assay. TCRdb limited this immuneACCESS table to in-frame rearrangements with V and J called. A share of clones is missing; checked studies link under half to unresolved V genes, and the rest is unexplained. Recorded for this sample are approximately 190,000 clones; less than 90% of them occurred a single time. The ten largest clones represent 20% of the sample. Sequencing was performed on peripheral blood. Receptors originate from a human donor in a cohort sampled during active COVID-19.

This clone was picked up a small number of times. V is TRBV5-1 and J is TRBJ2-4; D call uncertain. The CDR3 spans 14 residues. Trimming cost V 2 bases and J 8 bases, with 14 bases left between them. In germline, CDR1 is SGHRS, CDR2 YFSETQ. CDR3 region: CASSFAPGGYIQYF. The CDR3 coding sequence is TGCGCCAGCAGCTTCGCCCCGGGTGGGTACATTCAGTACTTC.

This clone was picked up one time. The J gene is TRBJ2-4, the V gene TRBV12-3 or TRBV12-4; D unresolved. V lost 2 bases and J lost 8, with 4 bases in between. There are 11 residues in the CDR3. CDR3 in DNA: TGTGCCAGCAGTTTACAGGACATTCAGTACTTC. It is translated as CASSLQDIQYF.

J is TRBJ1-6 and V is TRBV4-1, with TRBD1 matching over 7 bases. The CDR3 consists of 15 residues. V gave up 3 bases and J gave up 7 bases; unmatched junction bases: 6. The germline V gene has CDR1 MGHRA and CDR2 YSYEKL. CDR3 nucleotide sequence: TGCGCCAGCAGCCACCCGGGACAGTTCAATTCACCCCTCCACTTT. As protein: CASSHPGQFNSPLHF.

The rearrangement uses TRBV19 and TRBJ1-5; D gene unclear. The length of the CDR3 is 14 residues. CDR1 and CDR2 (germline): LNHDA, SQIVND (reference sequence). The ends were cut back, 5 bases at V and 3 bases at J, with 11 bases in the middle. CDR3 loop: CASSLQTYNQPQHF. DNA of the CDR3: TGTGCCAGTAGTTTGCAGACATACAATCAGCCCCAGCATTTT.

The rearrangement uses TRBV4-1 and TRBJ2-2, with TRBD2 matching 8 bases. This CDR3 is 15 amino acids long. Germline CDR1 and CDR2: MGHRA and YSYEKL. The trim removed 4 bases at V and 7 bases at J, leaving 8 bases unmatched. CDR3 sequence: CASSPAREVVGELFF. The DNA for the CDR3 is TGCGCCAGCAGCCCTGCGCGGGAGGTCGTCGGGGAGCTGTTTTTT.

V gene TRBV6-5 combines with J gene TRBJ1-2, with 8 bases identical to TRBD1. With 6 bases clipped from V and 6 bases from J, the junction kept 6 bases outside the gene matches. Germline V gene data show CDR1 as MNHEY and CDR2 as SVGAGI. The CDR3 is 13 amino acids. Here the CDR3 DNA reads TGTGCCAGCAGGCCAGGGGGCGGTCATGGCTACACCTTC. Residues: CASRPGGGHGYTF.

The gene calls are TRBV11-3 and TRBJ2-3; 8 nucleotides agree with TRBD1. The CDR3 totals 14 residues. V lost 5 bases, J lost 5 bases, and 6 bases stayed unmatched. From germline, CDR1 is SGHNT and CDR2 YENEEA. CDR3 protein: CASSTGQVRDTQYF. DNA of the CDR3: TGTGCCAGCAGCACGGGACAGGTCAGAGATACGCAGTATTTT.

This clone has a single count. The CDR3 loop is CASSGWQEETQYF. CDR3 nucleotides: TGTGCCAGCAGTGGATGGCAGGAAGAGACCCAGTACTTC. The gene calls are TRBV25-1 and TRBJ2-5; D is ambiguous. The CDR3 has 13 amino acids. CDR1 and CDR2 from the germline V gene are MGHDK and SYGVNS. Trimming removed 4 bases at V and 3 bases at J, with 9 bases between.

The CDR3 spells CASSGTPGQALNTEAFF. In nucleotides, the CDR3 is TGTGCCAGCAGTGGAACCCCCGGACAGGCATTGAACACTGAAGCTTTCTTT. The chain carries TRBV6-1 and TRBJ1-1; the match to TRBD1 covers 7 bases. The CDR3 is 17 amino acids. CDR1 MNHNS and CDR2 SASEGT come from the germline V gene. Trimming at V came to 4 bases and at J to 0 bases, leaving 11 bases not matched to a gene.

This clone was found a few times. The rearrangement uses TRBV19 and TRBJ2-2, with D uncertain. The ends were cut back, 4 bases at V and 7 bases at J, with 16 bases in the middle. Germline-derived CDR1 and CDR2 are LNHDA and SQIVND (reference sequence). The CDR3 consists of 15 residues. CDR3 protein: CASSNPPGHFGELFF. The CDR3 nucleotides read TGTGCCAGTAGTAACCCGCCAGGCCACTTCGGGGAGCTGTTTTTT.

J is TRBJ2-1 and V is TRBV6-1; 7 nucleotides align to TRBD2. V dropped 2 bases and J dropped 5; count of bases not matched to a gene: 12. The CDR3 runs 17 residues. Germline V CDR1 and CDR2: MNHNS, SASEGT. CDR3 DNA: TGTGCCAGCAGTGAATTCGGTCGGAGCGGGGAGAACAATGAGCAGTTCTTC. It yields the protein CASSEFGRSGENNEQFF.

A remark on this clone: The sample carries other DNA sequences with the same CDR3. V gene TRBV9 combines with J gene TRBJ1-3; D is unclear. The CDR3 loop spans 12 amino acids. Germline CDR1 SGDLS, CDR2 YYNGEE. Trimming removed 0 bases at V and 4 bases at J, with 2 bases between. The DNA for the CDR3 is TGTGCCAGCAGCGTAGCAGGAAACACCATATATTTT. Amino acids: CASSVAGNTIYF.

The rearrangement joins TRBV4-2 to TRBJ2-7; 8 bases are a match to TRBD2. CDR3 length equals 16 residues. The ends lost 0 bases at V and 3 bases at J; junction bases unmatched: 7. Germline loops: CDR1 LGHNA, CDR2 YNFKEQ. The CDR3 sequence: CASSQDGLAGGYEQYF. CDR3 sequence (DNA): TGTGCCAGCAGCCAAGATGGGTTGGCGGGAGGCTACGAGCAGTACTTC.

The chain couples TRBV5-1 to TRBJ2-7; 8 bases agree with TRBD1. The CDR3 totals 15 residues. V lost 4 bases and J lost 0; bases outside the gene matches: 6. Germline CDR1 reads SGHRS; CDR2 reads YFSETQ. CDR3 nucleotide sequence: TGCGCCAGCAGCCAGGGGACAGGAAACTCCTACGAGCAGTACGTC. Encoded protein: CASSQGTGNSYEQYV.

This clone has only one observation. This sequence joins TRBV27 and TRBJ2-5; perhaps TRBD1 as D (5 bases). CDR3 length equals 16 residues. Germline CDR1 MNHEY, CDR2 SMNVEV (reference sequence). V shed 5 bases and J shed 2 bases, with 18 bases lying between them. CDR3 region: CASSTWTSPLQETQYF. DNA of the CDR3: TGTGCCAGCAGTACGTGGACAAGCCCATTACAAGAGACCCAGTACTTC.

This chain links TRBV2 with TRBJ1-5; D unresolved. Trimming removed 2 bases from V and 2 bases from J, with 13 bases in between. CDR3 length equals 16 residues. CDR1 is SNHLY and CDR2 is FYNNEI in the germline V gene. As DNA, the CDR3 is TGTGCCAGCAGTGAACCTCCCACGGAGGGCAATCAGCCCCAGCATTTT. Protein: CASSEPPTEGNQPQHF.

This clone has more than one count but fewer than ten. The chain links TRBV10-1 to TRBJ1-1; 11 bases line up with TRBD1. Germline V gene sequence: CDR1 WNHNN, CDR2 SYGVQD (reference sequence). Trimming at V came to 2 bases and at J to 4 bases, leaving 3 bases not matched to a gene. The CDR3 is 15 residues long. The CDR3 reads CASSEGTGGFTEAFF. As DNA, the CDR3 is TGCGCCAGCAGTGAGGGGACAGGGGGGTTCACTGAAGCTTTCTTT.

The chain employs TRBV6-1 and TRBJ2-7; D gene uncertain. Germline V lookup: CDR1 MNHNS, CDR2 SASEGT. The CDR3 is 13 amino acids. The V end lost 2 bases, the J end lost 2 bases, and 7 bases lay between the germline ends. The CDR3 DNA reads TGTGCCAGCAGTGAATCCCGAGCCTACGAGCAGTACGTC. It encodes CASSESRAYEQYV.

This clone was seen just once. This sequence joins TRBV7-2 and TRBJ1-2; 7 nucleotides line up with TRBD1. Germline V gene lookup returns CDR1 SGHTA and CDR2 FQGNSA. This CDR3 comprises 15 residues. J was trimmed by 0 bases and V by 5 bases; bases with no gene match: 6. Here the CDR3 DNA reads TGTGCCAGCAGCGCCGGGACAGAAGCTAACTATGGCTACACCTTC. Translation gives CASSAGTEANYGYTF. Together with reference TRBV7-2 and TRBJ1-2, the CDR3 gives the full variable domain: GAGVSQSPSNKVTEKGKDVELRCDPISGHTALYWYRQSLGQGLEFLIYFQGNSAPDKSGLPSDRFSAERTGGSVSTLTIQRTQQEDSAVYLCASSAGTEANYGYTFGSGTRLTVV.

This chain uses TRBV7-9 with TRBJ1-4; TRBD1 matches 8 bases. The CDR3 loop spans 16 amino acids. Germline CDR1 reads SEHNR; CDR2 reads FQNEAQ (reference sequence). The J segment lost 3 bases and the V segment lost 3 bases, leaving 6 bases of the junction unmatched. Here the CDR3 DNA reads TGTGCCAGCAGCTTGGCCAGGGGGCTACCTAATGAAAAACTGTTTTTT. Protein: CASSLARGLPNEKLFF.

This chain links TRBV5-1 with TRBJ2-1; a possible D gene is TRBD2 (5 bases). The ends were cut back, 0 bases at V and 7 bases at J, with 17 bases in the middle. The CDR3 runs to 16 residues. Per germline, CDR1 SGHRS and CDR2 YFSETQ. In DNA form, the CDR3 reads TGCGCCAGCAGCTTGGCTCCGACGATAACTAGGAATGAGCAGTTCTTC. This gives the protein CASSLAPTITRNEQFF.

The V gene is TRBV5-1, the J gene TRBJ1-5; no firm D call. CDR1 is SGHRS, CDR2 YFSETQ, per germline. The germline V and J ends were trimmed by 2 bases and 7 bases, with 13 bases remaining between them. There are 14 residues in the CDR3. The CDR3 here is CASSFGAEGQPQHF. The DNA of the CDR3 is TGCGCCAGCAGCTTCGGTGCCGAGGGACAGCCCCAGCATTTT.